The 17 T cell receptor beta chains in this list originate from one sample, sequenced in a study of CD8+CD57+ T cells in acquired aplastic anemia. Using genomic DNA as the template, TCR beta VDJ and CDR3 profiling was carried out. MiXCR, run by TCRdb on the reads, gives a single entry per CDR3 protein. The sample has around 200,000 distinct CDR3 sequences, less than 70% seen once. Sequencing was done on a sample of sorted CD4+, CD8+, or CD8+CD57+ T cells (not recorded which) from PBMCs. All receptors come from a human donor in good health, serving as a control.

This clonotype was found many times. This chain connects TRBV6-4 to TRBJ1-2, with 11 positions matching TRBD1. The CDR3 is 14 amino acids. CDR1 is MRHNA and CDR2 is SNTAGT in the germline V gene. The trim removed 8 bases at V and 6 bases at J, leaving 8 bases unmatched. The CDR3 nucleotides read TGTGCCAGCCGCCGGACAGGGGGCGCCGATGGCTACACCTTC. As protein: CASRRTGGADGYTF.

In this sample, this clonotype turned up many times. The chain combines TRBV7-3 with TRBJ2-7, with 9 bases fitting TRBD1. V shed 2 bases, J shed 2 bases, and the junction held 7 bases outside the gene matches. Germline V gene sequence: CDR1 SGHTA, CDR2 FQGTGA. The length of the CDR3 is 16 residues. The CDR3 DNA reads as TGTGCCAGCAGCTTATCCCGGACAGGGGATCCCTACGAGCAGTACTTC. Its protein product is CASSLSRTGDPYEQYF.

The chain carries TRBV19 and TRBJ1-5, with 10 positions matching TRBD1. Germline V gene data show CDR1 as LNHDA and CDR2 as SQIVND (reference sequence). Trimming cost V 7 bases and J 7 bases; bases outside gene matches: 13. This CDR3 has 16 residues. As DNA, the CDR3 is TGTGCCAGTAAGTCCGGGGACAGGGGTAAGGGCCAGCCCCAGCATTTT. It translates to CASKSGDRGKGQPQHF.

Here the CDR3 DNA reads TGCGCCAGCAGTGAGTCGAAAGGGGACAATCAGCCCCAGCATTTT. This gives the protein CASSESKGDNQPQHF. This rearrangement joins TRBV10-1 to TRBJ1-5, with D tentatively TRBD1 (5 bases). Trimming shortened V by 0 bases and J by 3 bases, and 9 bases separated the two germline ends. The germline gives CDR1 WNHNN, CDR2 SYGVQD (reference sequence). The CDR3 covers 15 residues.

The V gene is TRBV20-1, the J gene TRBJ1-2; D is ambiguous. Looked up from germline, CDR1 is DFQATT and CDR2 is SNEGSKA (reference sequence). This CDR3 contains 11 residues. V shed 3 bases and J shed 3 bases, with 5 bases lying between them. The DNA for the CDR3 is TGCAGTGCTAGGCGTGACTATGGCTACACCTTC. As protein: CSARRDYGYTF.

The genes are TRBV15 and TRBJ1-3; D remains ambiguous. Germline CDR1 and CDR2: LNHNV and YYDKDF (reference sequence). The germline V and J ends were trimmed by 1 base and 3 bases, with 7 bases remaining between them. The CDR3 consists of 14 residues. The CDR3 sequence: CATSRGYSGNTIYF. The CDR3 region has the DNA TGTGCCACCAGCAGAGGTTACAGTGGAAACACCATATATTTT.

The rearrangement uses TRBV11-2 and TRBJ2-7; 7 nucleotides match TRBD1. Germline loops: CDR1 SGHAT, CDR2 FQNNGV. The CDR3 is 15 amino acids. With 6 bases clipped from V and 2 bases from J, the junction kept 10 bases outside the gene matches. The CDR3 sequence: CASRHSTGTAYEQYF. The CDR3 DNA reads as TGTGCCAGCAGACACTCGACCGGGACAGCCTACGAGCAGTACTTC. The full variable domain, its missing parts supplied by reference TRBV11-2 and TRBJ2-7, is EAGVAQSPRYKIIEKRQSVAFWCNPISGHATLYWYQQILGQGPKLLIQFQNNGVVDDSQLPKDRFSAERLKGVDSTLKIQPAKLEDSAVYLCASRHSTGTAYEQYFGPGTRLTVT.

This clonotype was recorded at least ten times. The chain links TRBV11-1 to TRBJ2-3; no clear D gene. CDR1 SGHAT and CDR2 FQDESV come from the germline V gene (reference sequence). The CDR3 extends over 14 amino acids. V lost 0 bases and J lost 0, with 4 bases in between. DNA of the CDR3: TGTGCCAGCAGCTTAGCCAGGAGCACAGATACGCAGTATTTT. Translation: CASSLARSTDTQYF.

The rearrangement joins TRBV4-1 to TRBJ2-2; D may be TRBD2 (6 bases). Germline CDR1 and CDR2: MGHRA and YSYEKL. Between the trimmed V and J ends, which lost 0 bases and 8 bases, there was a span of 16 bases. CDR3 length: 16 amino acids. The CDR3 region has the DNA TGCGCCAGCAGCCAAGATATGTGGGGGGATTGGGGGGAGCTGTTTTTT. It specifies CASSQDMWGDWGELFF.

There are many counts of this clonotype. CDR3 nucleotides: TGCAGCGTTGACGGTTATTCTAGAACAGGGGTGAACACTGAAGCTTTCTTT. Its translation: CSVDGYSRTGVNTEAFF. The chain combines TRBV29-1 with TRBJ1-1, with 7 nucleotides matching TRBD1. This CDR3 contains 17 residues. The V and J ends lost 3 bases and 0 bases, in that order; junction bases with no gene match: 13. Germline V gives CDR1 SQVTM, CDR2 ANQGSEA.

This clonotype was recorded a few times. The chain has TRBV29-1 and TRBJ2-3, with 9 nucleotides matching TRBD2. J lost 2 bases, V lost 7 bases, and 4 bases had no gene match. CDR1 and CDR2 from the germline V gene are SQVTM and ANQGSEA. The CDR3 runs 13 residues. CDR3 in amino acids: CSETSGSTDTQYF. The CDR3 DNA is TGCAGCGAGACTAGCGGATCCACAGATACGCAGTATTTT.

V is TRBV5-4 and J is TRBJ2-7; 10 bases fit TRBD2. The trim removed 2 bases at V and 4 bases at J, leaving 15 bases unmatched. Looked up from germline, CDR1 is SGHNT and CDR2 is YYREEE (reference sequence). CDR3 size: 18 residues. CDR3 protein: CASSFGPGLARQGYEQYF. The CDR3 region has the DNA TGTGCCAGCAGCTTCGGACCGGGACTAGCGCGGCAGGGGTACGAGCAGTACTTC.

Notes on this clonotype: This may arise from a read error, as a much more abundant clone is one base away. The chain's CDR3 is CASSSMGQETQYF. Here the CDR3 DNA reads TGTGCCAGCAGTTCAATGGGCCAAGAGACCCAGTACTTC. This chain uses TRBV27 with TRBJ2-5; D not resolved. The CDR3 loop spans 13 amino acids. Trimming pared 4 bases from V and 1 base from J, leaving 7 bases between. Germline CDR1 reads MNHEY; CDR2 reads SMNVEV (reference sequence).

The chain uses TRBV7-6 and TRBJ2-7, with 11 positions matching TRBD1. The CDR3 totals 17 residues. The V segment lost 0 bases and the J segment 2 bases; nucleotides outside the gene matches: 6. CDR1 is SGHVS and CDR2 is FNYEAQ in the germline V gene. CDR3 nucleotides: TGTGCCAGCAGCTTAGCATTTCCGGGACAGGGGGCCTACGAGCAGTACTTC. Translating it yields CASSLAFPGQGAYEQYF.

This clonotype was counted at least ten times. The chain joins TRBV4-2 to TRBJ1-1; D uncertain. The V end was cut by 4 bases, the J end by 10 bases, with 19 bases between. The CDR3 is 14 amino acids. Germline CDR1 LGHNA, CDR2 YNFKEQ. In DNA form, the CDR3 reads TGTGCCAGCAGCCCGGCAGGTTATCCTGAAGGAGCTTTCTTT. This translates into CASSPAGYPEGAFF.

Comment on this clonotype: A much bigger clone sits one base away, suggesting this may be a read error. The rearrangement joins TRBV6-5 to TRBJ1-3; D is uncertain. CDR1 and CDR2 (germline): MNHEY, SVGAGI. The CDR3 is made up of 11 amino acids. Here the CDR3 reads CASALGNTVYF. CDR3 sequence (DNA): TGTGCCAGCGCCCTAGGAAACACCGTATATTTT.

This clonotype was seen repeatedly, ten times or more. This chain uses TRBV29-1 with TRBJ1-1; tentative D call: TRBD1 (5 bases). Trimming stripped 5 bases from V and 11 bases from J, with 21 bases between. This CDR3 is 13 amino acids long. Germline lookup yields CDR1 SQVTM and CDR2 ANQGSEA. As DNA, the CDR3 is TGCAGCGTTCGCGACAGTAGCCGATTAGGGGCTTTCTTT. It encodes CSVRDSSRLGAFF. Variable domain in full (rest from reference TRBV29-1 and TRBJ1-1): SAVISQKPSRDICQRGTSLTIQCQVDSQVTMMFWYRQQPGQSLTLIATANQGSEATYESGFVIDKFPISRPNLTFSTLTVSNMSPEDSSIYLCSVRDSSRLGAFFGQGTRLTVV.